The entry below gives a single T cell receptor (beta chain) sequence along with its context. This record comes from a study of identical twins. TCRdb reprocessed the 5' RACE reads with MiXCR, giving one entry per CDR3 protein. The data hold hundreds of thousands of distinct CDR3 sequences, with 8.5% to 9% observed a single time. Healthy Caucasians, and only they, were the donors. From germline, CDR1 is SGHTA and CDR2 FQGNSA. Trimming pared 2 bases from V and 2 bases from J, leaving 0 bases between. This CDR3 comprises 11 residues. These data also formed part of another study, on yellow fever vaccine responses in identical twins.

Material: PBMCs. The chain links TRBV7-2 to TRBJ1-2; D not resolved. The source is a woman in her late teens or twenties in good health. The CDR3 here is CASSLNYGYTF. The CDR3, as DNA: TGTGCCAGCAGCTTAAACTATGGCTACACCTTC.